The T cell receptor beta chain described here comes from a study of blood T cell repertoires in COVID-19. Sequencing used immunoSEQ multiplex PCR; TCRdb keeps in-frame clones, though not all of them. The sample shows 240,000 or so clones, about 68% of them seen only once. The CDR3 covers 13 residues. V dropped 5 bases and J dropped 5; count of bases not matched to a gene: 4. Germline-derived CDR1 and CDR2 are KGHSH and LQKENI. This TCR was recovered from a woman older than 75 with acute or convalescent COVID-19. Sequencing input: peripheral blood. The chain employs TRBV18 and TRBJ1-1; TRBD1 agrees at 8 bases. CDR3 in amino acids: CASSDRGRTEAFF. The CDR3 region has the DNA TGTGCCAGCTCAGACAGGGGTCGGACTGAAGCTTTCTTT.